The 18 T cell receptor beta chains reported below all come from one sample, sequenced in a study of blood T cells in healthy people across ages. Then a second PCR, running roughly 6 to 11 cycles, was carried out with a sample-barcoded 5' primer and a J-beta primer mix. TCRdb re-called the 5' RACE reads through MiXCR, storing one row per CDR3 protein. Of about 570,000 distinct CDR3 sequences in the sample, about 26% are singletons; the top ten hold approximately 18%. The sample consisted of blood. Every receptor here comes from a woman aged 70-85 years in good health.

This chain joins TRBV10-3 and TRBJ2-5, with D possibly being TRBD1 or TRBD2 (7 bases each). The last part of the DNA fits TRBJ2-7 better; the J call may be wrong. From germline, CDR1 is ENHRY and CDR2 SYGVKD. CDR3 length: 15 residues. In DNA form, the CDR3 reads TGTGCCATCAGTGACCAGGGGGGGAGTCGCTTCGAGCAGTACTTC. Its translation: CAISDQGGSRFEQYF.

A few counts support this clonotype. This chain joins TRBV6-2 or TRBV6-3 and TRBJ2-2; D remains unclear. There are 15 residues in the CDR3. V shed 8 bases and J shed 1 base, with 14 bases lying between them. The germline V gene encodes CDR1 MNHEY and CDR2 SVGEGT. CDR3 sequence reads: CASHTSRQNTGELFF. The CDR3 coding sequence is TGTGCCAGCCACACCTCTCGACAGAACACCGGGGAGCTGTTTTTT.

This clonotype was picked up a small number of times. For the CDR3, the DNA is TGTGCCAGCAGCTTAGCGCGGGGGGTTTATGTTGGAGAGACCCAGTACTTC. Its protein is CASSLARGVYVGETQYF. The rearrangement links TRBV7-8 to TRBJ2-5; 8 bases are shared with TRBD2. The germline V gene has CDR1 SGHVS and CDR2 FQNEAQ. The CDR3 is made up of 17 amino acids. J lost 4 bases, V lost 0 bases, and 10 bases had no gene match.

The rearrangement links TRBV6-6 to TRBJ2-4, with TRBD2 as a possible D gene (5 bases). The germline V gene encodes CDR1 MNHNY and CDR2 SVGAGI (reference sequence). This CDR3 comprises 13 residues. Trimming removed 6 bases at V and 6 bases at J, with 12 bases between. The CDR3, as DNA: TGTGCCAGCAGCCTACTAGAGCGAAACATTCAGTACTTC. This codes for CASSLLERNIQYF.

Turning to this clonotype: A junction boundary mismatches the germline segment, possibly from a read error. V usage is TRBV11-2 and J usage is TRBJ1-1; perhaps TRBD1 as D (5 bases). This CDR3 is 13 amino acids long. Germline V gene sequence: CDR1 SGHAT, CDR2 FQNNGV. CDR3 sequence (DNA): TGTGCCAGCAAAACCGAGGGACGGACTGAGGCTTTCTTT. Residues: CASKTEGRTEAFF.

CDR3 sequence: CASSVKGAGNEKLFF. DNA for the CDR3: TGTGCCAGCAGCGTGAAAGGGGCCGGTAATGAAAAACTGTTTTTT. The rearrangement joins TRBV9 to TRBJ1-4; D might be TRBD1 (5 bases). Trimming pared 2 bases from V and 4 bases from J, leaving 12 bases between. Germline CDR1 SGDLS, CDR2 YYNGEE. CDR3 size: 15 residues.

The chain recombines TRBV15 with TRBJ1-2, with D possibly TRBD1 on 5 matching bases. Per the germline V gene, CDR1 is LNHNV and CDR2 is YYDKDF (reference sequence). V lost 0 bases, J lost 5 bases, and 10 bases lay in between. The CDR3 length is 14 residues. CDR3 coding DNA: TGTGCCACCAGCAGAGATCGAAGGGGTTATGGCTACACCTTC. Encoded protein: CATSRDRRGYGYTF.

The rearrangement uses TRBV5-1 and TRBJ2-5; the match to TRBD1 covers 8 bases. The J call is uncertain, as TRBJ2-7 better fits the DNA end. This CDR3 spans 14 amino acids. CDR1 is SGHRS and CDR2 is YFSETQ in the germline V gene. The CDR3 DNA follows: TGCGCCAGCAGCATGATGACAGGGGTGAGCGAGCAGTACTTC. Translating gives CASSMMTGVSEQYF.

V usage is TRBV20-1 and J usage is TRBJ1-5; D possibly corresponds to TRBD1 (5 bases). CDR3 length: 13 amino acids. V lost 5 bases, J lost 6 bases, and 14 bases lay in between. Germline V gene lookup returns CDR1 DFQATT and CDR2 SNEGSKA (reference sequence). CDR3 in amino acids: CSAQGGGTQPQHF. For the CDR3, the DNA is TGCAGTGCTCAGGGCGGGGGTACTCAGCCCCAGCATTTT.

The sample holds a few counts of this clonotype. A read error may explain this, as a much larger clone is one base away. This chain connects TRBV6-5 to TRBJ2-7; D possibly uses TRBD1 or TRBD2 (5 bases each). The CDR3 contains 15 residues. V shed 5 bases and J shed 2 bases, with 16 bases lying between them. Per germline, CDR1 MNHEY and CDR2 SVGAGI. The CDR3 spells CASSLWDGSPYEQYF. The CDR3 nucleotides read TGTGCCAGCAGTCTGTGGGACGGCTCACCCTACGAGCAGTACTTC.

This chain links TRBV12-3 or TRBV12-4 with TRBJ1-4; no reliable D call. Trimming pared 7 bases from V and 0 bases from J, leaving 9 bases between. CDR3 size: 14 residues. CDR3 sequence: CASTLRATNEKLFF. The CDR3 nucleotides are TGTGCCAGCACTTTGCGGGCAACTAATGAAAAACTGTTTTTT.

For the CDR3, the DNA is TGCAGTGCGGCCATCGTCGCGGGGGGCACAGATACGCAGTATTTT. It encodes CSAAIVAGGTDTQYF. The chain links TRBV20-1 to TRBJ2-3, with 7 bases identical to TRBD2. The CDR3 has 15 amino acids. Germline V gene data show CDR1 as DFQATT and CDR2 as SNEGSKA (reference sequence). Unmatched junction bases numbered 10, after V lost 6 bases and J lost 1 base.

This clonotype was found a few times. V usage is TRBV21-1 and J usage is TRBJ1-1; the table calls TRBD1, which could not be checked here. TRBV21-1 is recorded as a pseudogene. This CDR3 is built from 15 residues. The CDR3 reads CASSRGHRDPREAFF. The CDR3 nucleotides are TGTGCCAGCAGTAGAGGTCACCGGGACCCCCGTGAAGCTTTCTTT.

This clonotype came up many times. This rearrangement joins TRBV12-3 or TRBV12-4 to TRBJ2-5; 7 positions agree with TRBD1. The CDR3 has 14 residues. After removal of 5 bases from V and 1 base from J, the junction contained 4 bases not matched to a gene. The CDR3 region has the DNA TGTGCCAGCAGTCTACAGGGGATCCAAGAGACCCAGTACTTC. Translated: CASSLQGIQETQYF.

The rearrangement joins TRBV29-1 to TRBJ2-1; TRBD2 matches at 7 bases. The CDR3 is 12 residues long. The V and J ends lost 7 bases and 7 bases, in that order; junction bases with no gene match: 7. Per germline, CDR1 SQVTM and CDR2 ANQGSEA. The CDR3 DNA reads TGCAGCGCAGGACTAGAGTTGAATGAGCAGTTCTTC. Protein: CSAGLELNEQFF.

V and J are TRBV28 and TRBJ2-5; D might be TRBD1 (6 bases). The CDR3 totals 15 residues. The ends were cut back, 5 bases at V and 2 bases at J, with 15 bases in the middle. The germline V gene has CDR1 MDHEN and CDR2 SYDVKM. DNA for the CDR3: TGTGCCAGCAGTGGAGCCGGGACACTTCAAGAGACCCAGTACTTC. Its translation: CASSGAGTLQETQYF.

The chain links TRBV4-2 to TRBJ1-2; no reliable D call. Between the trimmed V and J ends, which lost 0 bases and 4 bases, there was a span of 6 bases. The CDR3 has 13 amino acids. From germline, CDR1 is LGHNA and CDR2 YNFKEQ. In DNA, the CDR3 is TGTGCCAGCAGCCAAGATCCTCGCTATGGCTACACCTTC. Amino acids: CASSQDPRYGYTF.

The genes are TRBV12-5 and TRBJ2-6, with D unresolved. The CDR3 extends over 15 amino acids. The V end was cut by 3 bases, the J end by 2 bases, with 8 bases between. The germline gives CDR1 LGHNT, CDR2 FRNRAP. CDR3 in amino acids: CASGFFSAGANVLTF. Here the CDR3 DNA reads TGTGCTAGTGGTTTTTTCTCCGCTGGGGCCAACGTCCTGACTTTC.